This T cell receptor (beta chain) emerged from a study of blood T cell repertoires in COVID-19. Study details: Acute-phase and convalescent COVID-19 samples originated in the United States, Italy and Spain.

The participants were between about 18 and 90 years old and came from some 23 US areas. The CDR3 loop spans 18 amino acids. The germline gives CDR1 LNHNV, CDR2 YYDKDF (reference sequence). The V and J ends lost 1 base and 8 bases, in that order; junction bases with no gene match: 14. Under the authors' procedure: Amplification from reference gene primers served as the basis for estimated nucleated cell counts. Assay used: immunoSEQ multiplex PCR; TCRdb lists only in-frame clones, some missing. V, J and clone size derive from that table, while D and trimming were established from the DNA sequence. The data hold 300,000 to 400,000 clones, with roughly 90% observed a single time.

The origin of this receptor is a man aged 55 to 69 who had recovered from COVID-19. The rearrangement joins TRBV15 to TRBJ1-6; 7 bases agree with TRBD1. The sample was PBMCs or T cells enriched from blood (not recorded which). In nucleotides, the CDR3 is TGTGCCACCAGCAGAGTAGGGATGACAGGGATGGGTCATTCACCCCTCCACTTT. Encoded protein: CATSRVGMTGMGHSPLHF.